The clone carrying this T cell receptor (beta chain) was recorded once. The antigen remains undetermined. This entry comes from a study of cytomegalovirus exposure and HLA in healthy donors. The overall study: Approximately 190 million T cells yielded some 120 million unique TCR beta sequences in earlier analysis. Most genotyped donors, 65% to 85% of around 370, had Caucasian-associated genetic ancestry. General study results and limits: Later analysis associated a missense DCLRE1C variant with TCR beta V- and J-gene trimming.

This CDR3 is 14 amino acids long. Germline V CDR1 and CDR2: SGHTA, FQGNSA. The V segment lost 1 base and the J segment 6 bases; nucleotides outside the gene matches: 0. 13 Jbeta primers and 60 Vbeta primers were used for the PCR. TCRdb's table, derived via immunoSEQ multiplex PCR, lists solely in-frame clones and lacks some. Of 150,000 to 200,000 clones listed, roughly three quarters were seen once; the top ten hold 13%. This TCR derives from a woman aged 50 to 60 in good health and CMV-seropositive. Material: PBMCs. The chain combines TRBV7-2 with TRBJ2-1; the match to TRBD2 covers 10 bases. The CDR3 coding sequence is TGTGCCAGCAGCTTAGAGCGGGGGGGCAATGAGCAGTTCTTC. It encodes CASSLERGGNEQFF.